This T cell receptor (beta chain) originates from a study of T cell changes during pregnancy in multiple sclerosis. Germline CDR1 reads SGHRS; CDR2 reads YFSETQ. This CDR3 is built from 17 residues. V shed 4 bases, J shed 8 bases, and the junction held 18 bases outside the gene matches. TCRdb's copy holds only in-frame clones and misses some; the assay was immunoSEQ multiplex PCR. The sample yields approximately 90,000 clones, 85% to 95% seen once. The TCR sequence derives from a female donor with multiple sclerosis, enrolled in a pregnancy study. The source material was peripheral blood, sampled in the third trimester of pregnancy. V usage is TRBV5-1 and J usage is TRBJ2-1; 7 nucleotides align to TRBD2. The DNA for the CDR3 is TGCGCCAGCAGCCCGGAAGAGAGGACTAGGCGGCCCGATGAGCAGTTCTTC. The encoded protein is CASSPEERTRRPDEQFF.